This TCR beta chain was documented in a study of T cells after yellow fever vaccination. Study-wide findings and caveats: Subsequent booster samples again held most clones from primary vaccination (96% CD4, over 80% CD8).

The sample holds many counts of this clonotype. Its antigen is as yet unknown. Each CDR3 protein gets one entry after TCRdb re-called the 5' RACE reads with MiXCR. Of a few hundred thousand distinct CDR3 sequences detected, about 6.9% appear once; the ten largest clones hold over 15%. This TCR was sampled from a man younger than 35 who received the YFV17D yellow fever vaccine. This material consisted of PBMCs, taken approximately 47 days after the first yellow fever vaccination.

The CDR3 region is CASSSSPGQGSEQYF. For the CDR3, the DNA is TGCGCCAGCAGCTCGTCACCGGGACAGGGATCCGAGCAGTACTTC. The chain carries TRBV5-1 and TRBJ2-7; TRBD1 matches at 9 bases. The CDR3 has 15 residues. With V trimmed by 3 bases and J by 6 bases, 10 bases remained unmatched. From germline, CDR1 is SGHRS and CDR2 YFSETQ.